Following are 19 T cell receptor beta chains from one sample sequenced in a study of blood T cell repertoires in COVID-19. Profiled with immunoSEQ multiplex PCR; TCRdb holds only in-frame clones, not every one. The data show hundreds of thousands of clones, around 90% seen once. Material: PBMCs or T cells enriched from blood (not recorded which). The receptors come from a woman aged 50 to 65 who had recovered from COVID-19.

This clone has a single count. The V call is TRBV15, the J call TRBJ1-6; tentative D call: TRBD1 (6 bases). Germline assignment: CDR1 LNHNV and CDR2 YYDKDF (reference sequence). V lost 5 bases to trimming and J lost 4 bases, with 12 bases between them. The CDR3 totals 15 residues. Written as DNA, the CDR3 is TGTGCCACCAGCGAGGGGGACGGGTATAATTCACCCCTCCACTTT. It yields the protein CATSEGDGYNSPLHF.

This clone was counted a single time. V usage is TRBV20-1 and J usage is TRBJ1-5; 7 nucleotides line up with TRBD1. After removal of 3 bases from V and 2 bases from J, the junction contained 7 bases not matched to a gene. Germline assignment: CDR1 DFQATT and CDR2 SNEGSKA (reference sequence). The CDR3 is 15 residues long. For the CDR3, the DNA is TGCAGTGCTAGTGGAGACAGGGTAGGCAATCAGCCCCAGCATTTT. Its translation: CSASGDRVGNQPQHF.

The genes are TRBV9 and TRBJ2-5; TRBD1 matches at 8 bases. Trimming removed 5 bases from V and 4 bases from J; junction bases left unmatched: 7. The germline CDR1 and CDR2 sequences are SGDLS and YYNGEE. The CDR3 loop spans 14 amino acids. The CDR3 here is CASSKQGEGETQYF. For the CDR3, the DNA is TGTGCCAGCAGTAAACAGGGGGAAGGAGAGACCCAGTACTTC.

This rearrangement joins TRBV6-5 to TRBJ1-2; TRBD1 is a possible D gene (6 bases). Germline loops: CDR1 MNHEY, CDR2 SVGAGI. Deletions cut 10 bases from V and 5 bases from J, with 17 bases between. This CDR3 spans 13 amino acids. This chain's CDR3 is CATHRDVEYGYTF. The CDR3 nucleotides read TGTGCCACTCACAGGGATGTGGAATATGGCTACACCTTC.

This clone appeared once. The CDR3 nucleotides are TGTGCCAGCAGGGGACAGTCCTCTTACTCCTACGAGCAGTACTTC. Translated, it gives CASRGQSSYSYEQYF. The V and J genes are TRBV27 and TRBJ2-7; 7 bases align to TRBD1. CDR1 and CDR2 (germline): MNHEY, SMNVEV (reference sequence). Trimming at V came to 6 bases and at J to 0 bases, leaving 8 bases not matched to a gene. The CDR3 contains 15 residues.

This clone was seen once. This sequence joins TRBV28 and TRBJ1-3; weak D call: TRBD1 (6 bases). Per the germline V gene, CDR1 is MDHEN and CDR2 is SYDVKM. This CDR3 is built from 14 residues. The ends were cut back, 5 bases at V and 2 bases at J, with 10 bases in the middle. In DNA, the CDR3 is TGTGCCAGCAGTACACCAGGGGCTGGAAACACCATATATTTT. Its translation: CASSTPGAGNTIYF.

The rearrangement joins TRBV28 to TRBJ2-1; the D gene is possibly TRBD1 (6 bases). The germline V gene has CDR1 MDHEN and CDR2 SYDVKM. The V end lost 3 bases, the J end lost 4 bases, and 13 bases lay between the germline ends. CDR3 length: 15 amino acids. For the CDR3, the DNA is TGTGCCAGCAGTTTGAGAGGGGGTAGGTACAATGAGCAGTTCTTC. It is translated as CASSLRGGRYNEQFF. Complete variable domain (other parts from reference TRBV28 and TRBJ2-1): DVKVTQSSRYLVKRTGEKVFLECVQDMDHENMFWYRQDPGLGLRLIYFSYDVKMKEKGDIPEGYSVSREKKERFSLILESASTNQTSMYLCASSLRGGRYNEQFFGPGTRLTVL.

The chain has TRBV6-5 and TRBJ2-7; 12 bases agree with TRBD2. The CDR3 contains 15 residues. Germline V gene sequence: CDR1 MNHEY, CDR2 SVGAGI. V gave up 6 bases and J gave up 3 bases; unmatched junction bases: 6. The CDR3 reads CASRPPSGRVYEQYF. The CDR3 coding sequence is TGTGCCAGCAGACCCCCTAGCGGGAGGGTCTACGAGCAGTACTTC.

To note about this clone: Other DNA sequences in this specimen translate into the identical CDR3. This chain's CDR3 is CASSLGQNTEAFF. Written as DNA, the CDR3 is TGTGCCAGCAGCTTGGGACAGAACACTGAAGCTTTCTTT. The V and J genes are TRBV7-3 and TRBJ1-1; perhaps TRBD1 as D (6 bases). There are 13 residues in the CDR3. The germline V gene has CDR1 SGHTA and CDR2 FQGTGA. Between the trimmed V and J ends, which lost 3 bases and 1 base, there was a span of 6 bases.

CDR3 loop: CASSLQGPFYEQYF. The CDR3 DNA is TGTGCCAGCAGTTTACAGGGGCCGTTTTACGAGCAGTACTTC. This chain joins TRBV28 and TRBJ2-7, with a weak D call TRBD1 (6 bases). With 2 bases removed from V and 4 bases from J, the gap between germline ends came to 12 bases. CDR1 and CDR2 (germline): MDHEN, SYDVKM. The CDR3 runs to 14 residues.

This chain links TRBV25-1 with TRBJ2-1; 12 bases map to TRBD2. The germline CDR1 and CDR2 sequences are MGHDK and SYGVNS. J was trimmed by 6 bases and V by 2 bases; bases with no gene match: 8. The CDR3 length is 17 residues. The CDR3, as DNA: TGTGCCAGCAGTGAAATACTAGCGGGAGGCTTTGTCAATGAGCAGTTCTTC. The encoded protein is CASSEILAGGFVNEQFF.

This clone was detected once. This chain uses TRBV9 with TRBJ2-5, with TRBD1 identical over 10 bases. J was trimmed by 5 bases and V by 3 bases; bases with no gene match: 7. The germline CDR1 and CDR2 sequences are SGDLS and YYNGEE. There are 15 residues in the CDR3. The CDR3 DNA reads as TGTGCCAGCAGCGGACCGACAGGGGGCCAGGAGACCCAGTACTTC. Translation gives CASSGPTGGQETQYF.

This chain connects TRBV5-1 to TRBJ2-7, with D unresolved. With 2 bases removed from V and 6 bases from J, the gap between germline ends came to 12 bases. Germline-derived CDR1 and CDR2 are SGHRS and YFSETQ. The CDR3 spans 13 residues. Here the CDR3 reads CASSFTPGLEQYF. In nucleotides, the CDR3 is TGCGCCAGCAGCTTCACCCCCGGTCTCGAGCAGTACTTC.

CDR3 DNA sequence: TGTGCCAGCGGGACTGAAGGGTCCGGGACCCAGTACTTC. Protein product: CASGTEGSGTQYF. V usage is TRBV9 and J usage is TRBJ2-5, with a weak D call TRBD2 (6 bases). This CDR3 region has 13 residues. Germline loops: CDR1 SGDLS, CDR2 YYNGEE. The V end lost 7 bases, the J end lost 7 bases, and 17 bases lay between the germline ends.

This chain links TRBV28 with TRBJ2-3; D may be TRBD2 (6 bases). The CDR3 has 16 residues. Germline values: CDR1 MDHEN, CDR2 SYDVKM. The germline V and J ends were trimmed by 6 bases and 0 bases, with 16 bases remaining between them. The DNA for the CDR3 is TGTGCCAGCAGCCCAACGCGGGGTAGAAGCACAGATACGCAGTATTTT. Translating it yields CASSPTRGRSTDTQYF.

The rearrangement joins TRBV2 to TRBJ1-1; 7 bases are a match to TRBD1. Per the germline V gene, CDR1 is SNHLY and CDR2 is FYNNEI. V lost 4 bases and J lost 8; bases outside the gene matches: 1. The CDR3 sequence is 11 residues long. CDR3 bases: TGTGCCAGCAGTGTGGACAGGGAAGCTTTCTTT. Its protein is CASSVDREAFF.

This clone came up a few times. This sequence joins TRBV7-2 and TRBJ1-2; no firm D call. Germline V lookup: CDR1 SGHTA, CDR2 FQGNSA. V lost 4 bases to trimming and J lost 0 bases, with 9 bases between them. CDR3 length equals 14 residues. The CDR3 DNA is TGTGCCAGCAGCTCCGACTCAGCTAACTATGGCTACACCTTC. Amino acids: CASSSDSANYGYTF.

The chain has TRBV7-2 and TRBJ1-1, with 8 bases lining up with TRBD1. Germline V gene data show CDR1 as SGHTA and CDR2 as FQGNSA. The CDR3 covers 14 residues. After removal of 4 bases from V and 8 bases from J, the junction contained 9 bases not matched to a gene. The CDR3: CASSSVGTGVEAFF. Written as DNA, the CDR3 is TGTGCCAGCAGCTCCGTCGGGACAGGCGTAGAAGCTTTCTTT.

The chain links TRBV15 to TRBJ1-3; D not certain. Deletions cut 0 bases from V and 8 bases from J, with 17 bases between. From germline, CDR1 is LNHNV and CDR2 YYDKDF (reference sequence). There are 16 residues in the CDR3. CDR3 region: CATSREGLFGPDTIYF. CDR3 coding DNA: TGTGCCACCAGCAGAGAAGGACTCTTCGGGCCCGACACCATATATTTT.